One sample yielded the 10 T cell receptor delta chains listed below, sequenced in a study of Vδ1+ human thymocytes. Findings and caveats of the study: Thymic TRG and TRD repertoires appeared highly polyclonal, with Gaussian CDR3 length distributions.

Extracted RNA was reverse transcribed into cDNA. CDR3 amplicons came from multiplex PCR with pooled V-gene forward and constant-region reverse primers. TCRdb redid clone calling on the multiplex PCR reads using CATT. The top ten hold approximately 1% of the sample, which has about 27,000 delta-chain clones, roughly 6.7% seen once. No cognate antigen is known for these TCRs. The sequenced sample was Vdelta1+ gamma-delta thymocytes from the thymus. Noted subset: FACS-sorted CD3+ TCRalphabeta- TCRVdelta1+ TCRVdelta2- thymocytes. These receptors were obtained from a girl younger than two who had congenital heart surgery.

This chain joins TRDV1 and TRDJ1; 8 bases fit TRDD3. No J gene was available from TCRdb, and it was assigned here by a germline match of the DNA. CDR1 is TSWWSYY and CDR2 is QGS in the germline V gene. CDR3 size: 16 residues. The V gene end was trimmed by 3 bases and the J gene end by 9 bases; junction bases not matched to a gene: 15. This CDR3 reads CALGDALGRLGGQLIF. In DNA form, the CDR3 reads TGTGCTCTTGGGGATGCCCTGGGACGACTGGGGGGGCAACTCATCTTT.

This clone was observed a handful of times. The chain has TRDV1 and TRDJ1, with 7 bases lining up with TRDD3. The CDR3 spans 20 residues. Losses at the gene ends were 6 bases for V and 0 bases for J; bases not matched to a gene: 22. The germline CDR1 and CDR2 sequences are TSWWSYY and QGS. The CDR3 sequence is CALGRRDFQSGDMYTDKLIF. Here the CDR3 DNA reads TGTGCTCTTGGTCGCCGAGACTTCCAGTCTGGGGATATGTACACCGATAAACTCATCTTT.

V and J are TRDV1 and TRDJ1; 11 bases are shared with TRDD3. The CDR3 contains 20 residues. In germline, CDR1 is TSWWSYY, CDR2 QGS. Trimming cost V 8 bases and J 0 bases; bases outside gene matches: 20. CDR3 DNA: TGTGCTCTTTACCCTACCCCTGTTTACTGGGGGATAGGGTACACCGATAAACTCATCTTT. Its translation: CALYPTPVYWGIGYTDKLIF.

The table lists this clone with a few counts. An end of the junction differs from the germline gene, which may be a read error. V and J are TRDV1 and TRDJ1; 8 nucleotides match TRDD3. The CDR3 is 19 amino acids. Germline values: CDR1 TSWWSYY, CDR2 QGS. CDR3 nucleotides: TGTGCTCTTGCTAATCGGCCTTCCGCCCTGGGGGACTACACCGACAAACTCATCTTT. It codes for CALANRPSALGDYTDKLIF.

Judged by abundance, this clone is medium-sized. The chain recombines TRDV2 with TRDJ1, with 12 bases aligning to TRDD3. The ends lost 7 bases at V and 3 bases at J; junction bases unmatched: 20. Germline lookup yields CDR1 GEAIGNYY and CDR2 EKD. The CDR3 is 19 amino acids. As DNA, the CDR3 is TGTGCCTGGAAACCAGACCAGGGGTCTGGGGGATACGCGGCCGATAAACTCATCTTT. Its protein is CAWKPDQGSGGYAADKLIF.

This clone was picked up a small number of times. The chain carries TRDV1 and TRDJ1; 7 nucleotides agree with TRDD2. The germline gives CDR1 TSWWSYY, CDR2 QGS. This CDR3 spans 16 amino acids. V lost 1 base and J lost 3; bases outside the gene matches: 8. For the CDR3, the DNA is TGTGCTCTTGGGGAACCCCAACCTTCCTGGGCCGATAAACTCATCTTT. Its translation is CALGEPQPSWADKLIF.

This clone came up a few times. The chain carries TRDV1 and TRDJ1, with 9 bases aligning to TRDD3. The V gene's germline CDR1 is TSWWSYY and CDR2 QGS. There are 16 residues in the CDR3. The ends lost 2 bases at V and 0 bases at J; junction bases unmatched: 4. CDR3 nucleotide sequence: TGTGCTCTTGGGGAAGACTGGGGGACTCACACCGATAAACTCATCTTT. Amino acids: CALGEDWGTHTDKLIF.

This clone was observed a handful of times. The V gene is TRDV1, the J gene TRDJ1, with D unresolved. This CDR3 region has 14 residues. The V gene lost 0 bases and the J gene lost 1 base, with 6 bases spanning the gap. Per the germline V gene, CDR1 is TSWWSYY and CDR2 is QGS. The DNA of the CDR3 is TGTGCTCTTGGGGAACTCTCCCGCACCGATAAACTCATCTTT. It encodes CALGELSRTDKLIF.

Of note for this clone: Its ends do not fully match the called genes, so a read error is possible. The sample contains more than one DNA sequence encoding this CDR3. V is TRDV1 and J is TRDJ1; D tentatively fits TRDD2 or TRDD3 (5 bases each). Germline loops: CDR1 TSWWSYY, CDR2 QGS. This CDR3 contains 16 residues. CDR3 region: CALVPWPVLALDKLIF. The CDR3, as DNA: TGTGCTCTTGTTCCTTGGCCTGTACTGGCTCTCGATAAACTCATCTTC.

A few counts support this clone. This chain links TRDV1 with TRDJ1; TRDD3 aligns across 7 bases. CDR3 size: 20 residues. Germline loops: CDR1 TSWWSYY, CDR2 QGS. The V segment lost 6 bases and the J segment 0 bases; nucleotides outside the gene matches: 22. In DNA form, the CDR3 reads TGTGCTCTTGGTAAGAACCCAGTACTGGGGATTTGGGGGTACACCGATAAACTCATCTTT. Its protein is CALGKNPVLGIWGYTDKLIF.